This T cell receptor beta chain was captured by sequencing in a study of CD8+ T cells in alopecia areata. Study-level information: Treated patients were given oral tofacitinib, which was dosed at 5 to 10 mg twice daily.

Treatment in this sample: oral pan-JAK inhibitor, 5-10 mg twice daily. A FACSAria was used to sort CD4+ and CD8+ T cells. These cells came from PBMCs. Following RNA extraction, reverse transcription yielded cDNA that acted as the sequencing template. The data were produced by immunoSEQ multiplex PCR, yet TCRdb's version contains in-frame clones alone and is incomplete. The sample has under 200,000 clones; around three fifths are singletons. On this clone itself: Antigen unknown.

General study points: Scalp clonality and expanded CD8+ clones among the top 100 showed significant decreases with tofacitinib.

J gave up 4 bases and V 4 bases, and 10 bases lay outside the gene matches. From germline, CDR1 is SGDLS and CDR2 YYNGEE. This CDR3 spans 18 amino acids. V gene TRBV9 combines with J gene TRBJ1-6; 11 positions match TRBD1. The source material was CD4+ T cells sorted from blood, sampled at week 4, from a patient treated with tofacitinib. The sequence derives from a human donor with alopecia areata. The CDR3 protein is CASSRGTGGIAYNSPLHF. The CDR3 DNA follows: TGTGCCAGCAGCCGAGGGACAGGGGGAATAGCTTATAATTCACCCCTCCACTTT.